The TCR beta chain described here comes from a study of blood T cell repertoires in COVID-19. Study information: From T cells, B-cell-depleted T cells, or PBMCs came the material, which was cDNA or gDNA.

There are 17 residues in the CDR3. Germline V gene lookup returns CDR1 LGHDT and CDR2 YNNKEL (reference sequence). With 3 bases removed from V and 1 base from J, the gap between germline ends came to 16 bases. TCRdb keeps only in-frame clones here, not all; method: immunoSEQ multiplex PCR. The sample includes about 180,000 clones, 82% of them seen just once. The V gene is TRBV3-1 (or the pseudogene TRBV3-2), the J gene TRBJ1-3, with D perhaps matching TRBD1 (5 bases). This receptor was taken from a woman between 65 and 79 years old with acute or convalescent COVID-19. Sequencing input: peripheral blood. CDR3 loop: CASSHPPQGGSGNTIYF. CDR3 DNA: TGTGCCAGCAGCCACCCCCCTCAGGGAGGGTCTGGAAACACCATATATTTT.